These 16 T cell receptor beta chains came from one sample sequenced in a study of cytomegalovirus exposure and HLA in healthy donors listed by TCRdb under 2017. Libraries were built with the immunoSEQ multiplex PCR assay. The table was pulled from immuneACCESS by TCRdb, which kept in-frame rearrangements only. Such tables lose some clones; where checked, under half of the loss comes from unresolved V genes, and the rest has no known cause. The sample profile shows over 120,000 clones; 89% of them were found once. 9% to 9.5% of the sample is held by the ten biggest clonotypes. The sequenced material came from PBMCs. The source is a woman aged 18-29 years in good health and CMV-seropositive.

V is TRBV4-2 and J is TRBJ2-5; 10 nucleotides align to TRBD1. CDR3 size: 15 residues. With 2 bases clipped from V and 5 bases from J, the junction kept 5 bases outside the gene matches. Germline values: CDR1 LGHNA, CDR2 YNFKEQ. For the CDR3, the DNA is TGTGCCAGCAGCCAACCCGGGACAGGGGTGGAGACCCAGTACTTC. It specifies CASSQPGTGVETQYF.

This chain connects TRBV6-5 to TRBJ2-7, with 8 bases identical to TRBD2. CDR3 length: 13 residues. Germline CDR1 is MNHEY and CDR2 is SVGAGI. Losses at the gene ends were 5 bases for V and 5 bases for J; bases not matched to a gene: 5. In nucleotides, the CDR3 is TGTGCCAGCAGTGGCCGGGGGGGGAACGAGCAGTACTTC. Protein sequence: CASSGRGGNEQYF.

The chain uses TRBV7-2 and TRBJ2-5; 9 nucleotides align to TRBD1. This CDR3 region has 14 residues. V shed 7 bases, J shed 4 bases, and the junction held 7 bases outside the gene matches. Germline values: CDR1 SGHTA, CDR2 FQGNSA. The CDR3, as DNA: TGTGCCAGCACCGTAACAGGGGGCTCAGAGACCCAGTACTTC. Protein product: CASTVTGGSETQYF. The full variable domain, its missing parts supplied by reference TRBV7-2 and TRBJ2-5, is GAGVSQSPSNKVTEKGKDVELRCDPISGHTALYWYRQSLGQGLEFLIYFQGNSAPDKSGLPSDRFSAERTGGSVSTLTIQRTQQEDSAVYLCASTVTGGSETQYFGPGTRLLVL.

This clone was recorded at least ten times. The chain carries TRBV5-5 and TRBJ1-6, with D perhaps matching TRBD1 (6 bases). CDR1 is SGHKS and CDR2 is YYEKEE in the germline V gene (reference sequence). This CDR3 has 15 amino acids. V dropped 0 bases and J dropped 11 bases, with 15 bases sitting between them. As DNA, the CDR3 is TGTGCCAGCAGCTTGGTTGGACAGACTATTACACCCCTCCACTTT. This gives the protein CASSLVGQTITPLHF.

The chain combines TRBV7-9 with TRBJ2-2, with no clear D. The V and J ends lost 2 bases and 5 bases respectively, with 3 bases between them. The CDR3 is made up of 12 amino acids. CDR1 is SEHNR and CDR2 is FQNEAQ in the germline V gene (reference sequence). The DNA for the CDR3 is TGTGCCAGCAGCTTATCTACCGGGGAGCTGTTTTTT. Translating it yields CASSLSTGELFF.

Comments on this clone: An end of the junction differs from the germline gene, which may be a read error. The chain carries TRBV6-1 and TRBJ1-1; D possibly corresponds to TRBD1 (5 bases). CDR1 MNHNS and CDR2 SASEGT come from the germline V gene. The CDR3 loop spans 13 amino acids. The CDR3 region is CASSESLGPPGTF. Here the CDR3 DNA reads TGTGCCAGCAGTGAGTCCCTGGGACCGCCCGGGACTTTT.

Comment on this clone: This CDR3 is also generated by other DNA sequences in the sample. The rearrangement joins TRBV6-5 to TRBJ1-5; 11 bases are a match to TRBD1. CDR3 length: 15 amino acids. Germline V gene data show CDR1 as MNHEY and CDR2 as SVGAGI. J lost 4 bases, V lost 5 bases, and 4 bases had no gene match. The CDR3 reads CASSPGTGGNQPQHF. DNA of the CDR3: TGTGCCAGCAGTCCTGGGACAGGGGGAAATCAGCCCCAGCATTTT.

This clone was recorded once. V and J are TRBV15 and TRBJ2-3; possibly TRBD2 for D (6 bases). V was pared by 4 bases and J by 0 bases, with 17 bases between. Germline loops: CDR1 LNHNV, CDR2 YYDKDF (reference sequence). The CDR3 covers 17 residues. This CDR3 is CATSTHLSGPSTDTQYF. The CDR3 region has the DNA TGTGCCACCAGCACTCATCTTAGCGGACCTAGCACAGATACGCAGTATTTT.

The CDR3 sequence: CASSGTEIKDATQYF. The CDR3, as DNA: TGTGCCAGCAGCGGGACAGAAATAAAAGATGCGACCCAGTACTTC. This chain links TRBV28 with TRBJ2-5; the match to TRBD1 covers 7 bases. Germline V gene data show CDR1 as MDHEN and CDR2 as SYDVKM. Losses at the gene ends were 6 bases for V and 7 bases for J; bases not matched to a gene: 14. The CDR3 totals 15 residues.

This rearrangement joins TRBV7-3 to TRBJ1-1; possibly TRBD1 for D (5 bases). The ends were cut back, 4 bases at V and 4 bases at J, with 16 bases in the middle. Germline V CDR1 and CDR2: SGHTA, FQGTGA. The CDR3 loop spans 15 amino acids. The CDR3 here is CASSSQPGQGTEAFF. In nucleotides, the CDR3 is TGTGCCAGCAGCTCCCAACCAGGGCAGGGCACTGAAGCTTTCTTT.

The chain combines TRBV7-9 with TRBJ2-5; D is possibly TRBD1 (6 bases). The CDR3 has 15 residues. V lost 5 bases, J lost 0 bases, and 13 bases lay in between. The germline V gene has CDR1 SEHNR and CDR2 FQNEAQ (reference sequence). CDR3 coding DNA: TGTGCCAGCAGCAACCGGGACACCTACCAAGAGACCCAGTACTTC. Protein product: CASSNRDTYQETQYF. The full variable domain, in which reference TRBV7-9 and TRBJ2-5 provide the parts outside the CDR3, is DTGVSQNPRHKITKRGQNVTFRCDPISEHNRLYWYRQTLGQGPEFLTYFQNEAQLEKSRLLSDRFSAERPKGSFSTLEIQRTEQGDSAMYLCASSNRDTYQETQYFGPGTRLLVL.

The V and J genes are TRBV19 and TRBJ1-1; D not resolved. CDR1 and CDR2 (germline): LNHDA, SQIVND (reference sequence). Trimming cost V 1 base and J 3 bases, with 9 bases left between them. There are 14 residues in the CDR3. CDR3 residues: CASSIVPGDTEAFF. CDR3 in DNA: TGTGCCAGTAGTATAGTACCGGGTGACACTGAAGCTTTCTTT.

This chain uses TRBV2 with TRBJ2-3; D unresolved. The CDR3 runs to 14 residues. Germline CDR1 SNHLY, CDR2 FYNNEI. The V gene lost 7 bases and the J gene lost 4 bases, with 15 bases spanning the gap. CDR3 DNA: TGTGCCAGCATGGGTGGCAGGTCCCCAGATACGCAGTATTTT. Its protein is CASMGGRSPDTQYF. Filled out from reference TRBV2 and TRBJ2-3, the complete variable domain reads EPEVTQTPSHQVTQMGQEVILRCVPISNHLYFYWYRQILGQKVEFLVSFYNNEISEKSEIFDDQFSVERPDGSNFTLKIRSTKLEDSAMYFCASMGGRSPDTQYFGPGTRLTVL.

The chain employs TRBV7-2 and TRBJ2-7; 10 bases match TRBD2. The CDR3 extends over 14 amino acids. V dropped 3 bases and J dropped 6; count of bases not matched to a gene: 5. CDR1 SGHTA and CDR2 FQGNSA come from the germline V gene. CDR3 sequence: CASSFGTSVSEQYF. The CDR3, as DNA: TGTGCCAGCAGCTTCGGGACTAGCGTCAGCGAGCAGTACTTC.

The chain is built from TRBV7-9 and TRBJ2-1; the match to TRBD1 covers 7 bases. The length of the CDR3 is 14 residues. The germline V gene has CDR1 SEHNR and CDR2 FQNEAQ (reference sequence). Trimming cost V 5 bases and J 7 bases; bases outside gene matches: 8. CDR3 sequence: CASSLTGLRNEQFF. CDR3 in DNA: TGTGCCAGCAGCCTGACAGGGCTGAGAAATGAGCAGTTCTTC.

This rearrangement joins TRBV5-1 to TRBJ2-3, with 13 nucleotides matching TRBD2. From germline, CDR1 is SGHRS and CDR2 YFSETQ. The CDR3 extends over 16 amino acids. V lost 3 bases and J lost 2; bases outside the gene matches: 3. Here the CDR3 reads CASSWGLAGFTDTQYF. CDR3 nucleotides: TGCGCCAGCAGCTGGGGACTAGCGGGGTTCACAGATACGCAGTATTTT.